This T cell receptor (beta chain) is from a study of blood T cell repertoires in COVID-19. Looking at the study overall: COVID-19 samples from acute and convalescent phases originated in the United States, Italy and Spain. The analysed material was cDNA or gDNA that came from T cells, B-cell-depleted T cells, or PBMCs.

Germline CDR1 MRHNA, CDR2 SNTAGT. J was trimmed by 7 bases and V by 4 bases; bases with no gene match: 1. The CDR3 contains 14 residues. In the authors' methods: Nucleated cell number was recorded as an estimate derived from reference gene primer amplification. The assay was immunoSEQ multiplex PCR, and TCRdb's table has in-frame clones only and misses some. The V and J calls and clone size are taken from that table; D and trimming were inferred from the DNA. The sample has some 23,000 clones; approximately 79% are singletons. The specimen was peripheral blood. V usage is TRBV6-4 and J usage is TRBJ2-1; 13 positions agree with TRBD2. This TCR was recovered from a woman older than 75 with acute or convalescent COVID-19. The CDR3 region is CASSVLAGGNEQFF. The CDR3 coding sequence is TGTGCCAGCAGTGTACTAGCGGGAGGGAATGAGCAGTTCTTC.